The present entry profiles one T cell receptor (beta chain) with its context. Its antigen is not known. This entry belongs to a study of T cells in localized non-small cell lung cancer. Findings and caveats of the study: Patients showing higher blood T cell density tended to see longer overall survival. T cell clonality was highest in uninvolved adjacent lung, above tumor. Only one tumor region was sequenced, so heterogeneity remains possible. In adjacent lung appeared a median around 54 of the top 100 tumor clones.

TCRdb keeps only in-frame clones here, not all; method: immunoSEQ multiplex PCR. The sample lists around 30,000 clones, under 95% occurring once. The CDR3 loop spans 13 amino acids. V dropped 3 bases and J dropped 4 bases, with 8 bases sitting between them. Looked up from germline, CDR1 is SGDLS and CDR2 is YYNGEE. This rearrangement joins TRBV9 to TRBJ2-1; the D is unclear. The sequencing here drew on peripheral blood, taken before any cancer treatment. This clonotype was obtained from a woman aged 40-69 years with stage I lung adenocarcinoma. CDR3 DNA: TGTGCCAGCAGCGCTGACACTTACAATGAGCAGTTCTTC. Its protein product is CASSADTYNEQFF. The variable domain in full, completed from reference TRBV9 and TRBJ2-1, reads DSGVTQTPKHLITATGQRVTLRCSPRSGDLSVYWYQQSLDQGLQFLIQYYNGEERAKGNILERFSAQQFPDLHSELNLSSLELGDSALYFCASSADTYNEQFFGPGTRLTVL.